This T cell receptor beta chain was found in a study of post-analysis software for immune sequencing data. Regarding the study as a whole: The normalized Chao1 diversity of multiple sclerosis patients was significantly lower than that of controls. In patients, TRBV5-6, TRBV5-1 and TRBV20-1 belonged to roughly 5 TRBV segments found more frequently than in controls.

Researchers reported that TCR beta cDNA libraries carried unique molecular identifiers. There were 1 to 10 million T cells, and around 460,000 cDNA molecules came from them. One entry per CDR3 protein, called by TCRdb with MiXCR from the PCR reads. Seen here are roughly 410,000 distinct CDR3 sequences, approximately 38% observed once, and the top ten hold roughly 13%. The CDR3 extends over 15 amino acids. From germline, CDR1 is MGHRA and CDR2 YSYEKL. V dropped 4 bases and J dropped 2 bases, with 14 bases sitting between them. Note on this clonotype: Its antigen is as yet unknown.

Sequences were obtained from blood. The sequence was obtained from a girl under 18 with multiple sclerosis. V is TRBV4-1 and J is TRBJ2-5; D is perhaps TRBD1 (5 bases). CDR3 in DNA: TGCGCCAGCAGCCCCCCATCAGGGCCTCAAGAGACCCAGTACTTC. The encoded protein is CASSPPSGPQETQYF.